This T cell receptor beta chain was observed in a study of early T cells in non-severe SARS-CoV-2 infection. The CDR3 runs to 17 residues. Germline V gives CDR1 SGHRS, CDR2 YFSETQ. V trimming: 0 bases; J trimming: 2 bases; junction bases outside the gene matches: 11. This clonotype was seen only a few times. TCRdb fed the 5' RACE reads into MiXCR, producing one record per CDR3 protein. The sample holds roughly 43,000 distinct CDR3 sequences, approximately 22% seen once. Sequenced here: whole blood, sampled at baseline. This clonotype was obtained from an adult who was a healthcare worker with PCR-confirmed SARS-CoV-2 infection or an uninfected control (not recorded which). V and J are TRBV5-1 and TRBJ2-7; 7 bases align to TRBD1. The CDR3 region has the DNA TGCGCCAGCAGCTTGGGGTCGCTCCAGGGGGAAACCTACGAGCAGTACTTC. Translated: CASSLGSLQGETYEQYF.